The clone carrying this T cell receptor beta chain has more than one count but fewer than ten. The antigen is not known. The sample originates from a study of CD8 T cells in ankylosing spondylitis. Study-wide findings and caveats: Ankylosing spondylitis blood appeared to be characterized by a TCR beta motif of roughly eight highly homologous variants.

TCRdb reprocessed the 5' RACE reads via MiXCR and lists one record per CDR3 protein. The sample yields more than 650,000 distinct CDR3 sequences, 12% seen once. The ends were cut back, 7 bases at V and 4 bases at J, with 16 bases in the middle. Germline V gene lookup returns CDR1 MDHEN and CDR2 SYDVKM. There are 14 residues in the CDR3. The sample consisted of blood, either unsorted or a sorted T cell fraction (not recorded which). The V and J genes are TRBV28 and TRBJ1-1; D unclear. The source is a male donor with ankylosing spondylitis. CDR3 nucleotides: TGTGCCAGCATCTCGTTATCCAGGCTCACTGAAGCTTTCTTT. The encoded protein is CASISLSRLTEAFF.